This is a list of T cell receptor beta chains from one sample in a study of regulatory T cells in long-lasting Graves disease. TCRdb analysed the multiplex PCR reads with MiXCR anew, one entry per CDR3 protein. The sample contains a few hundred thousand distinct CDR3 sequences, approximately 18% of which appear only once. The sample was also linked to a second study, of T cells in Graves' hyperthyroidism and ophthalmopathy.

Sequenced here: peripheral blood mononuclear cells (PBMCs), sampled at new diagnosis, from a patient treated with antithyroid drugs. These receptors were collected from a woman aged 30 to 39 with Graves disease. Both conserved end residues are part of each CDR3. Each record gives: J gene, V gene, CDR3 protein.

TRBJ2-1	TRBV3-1	CASSLTGTSPHEQFF
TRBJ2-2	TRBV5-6	CASSRYREANTGELFF
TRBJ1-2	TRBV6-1	CASSTKDRLYGYTF
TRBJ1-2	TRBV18	CASSLRDRDYGYTF
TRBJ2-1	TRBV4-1	CASSQDESGGAYEQFF
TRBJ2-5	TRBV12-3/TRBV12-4	CATQGDRAQYF
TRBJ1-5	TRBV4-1	CASSLGQTYSNQPQHF
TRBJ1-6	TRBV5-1	CASSLEGGGRSPLHF
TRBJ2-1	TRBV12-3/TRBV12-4	CASRRSGGADNEQFF
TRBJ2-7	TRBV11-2	CASSPGLAGTTDYEQYF
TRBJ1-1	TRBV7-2	CASSFDRAPEAFF
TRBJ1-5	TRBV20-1	CSARDGFDTSAQPQHF
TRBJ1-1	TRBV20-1	CSARDLERTEAFF
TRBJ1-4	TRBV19	CASRRQIFGKLFF
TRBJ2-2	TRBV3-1	CASSQERIAGETGELFF
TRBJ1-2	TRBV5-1	CASSLPGHFYGYTF
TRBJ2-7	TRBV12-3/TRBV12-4	CASRTRTSGPYEQYF
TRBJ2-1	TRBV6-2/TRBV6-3	CASSFHSPSSYNEQFF
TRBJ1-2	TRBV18	CASSPVGQTYGYTF
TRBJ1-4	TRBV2	CATTSRKSEKLFF
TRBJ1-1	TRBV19	CASMGGYRHTEAFF
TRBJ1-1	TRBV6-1	CASSAIEGYTEAFF
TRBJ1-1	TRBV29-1	CSAGFSTEAFF
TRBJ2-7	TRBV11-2	CASSRTSGGVYEQYF
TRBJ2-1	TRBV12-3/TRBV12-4	CASRRTPDNEQFF
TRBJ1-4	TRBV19	CASSIAHGGEKLFF
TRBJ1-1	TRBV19	CASSMDRGLRNTEAFF
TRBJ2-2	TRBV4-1	CASSQVGGPSTGELFF
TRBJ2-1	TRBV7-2	CASSLGLISYNEQFF
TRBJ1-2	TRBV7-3	CASSLTGGDGYTF
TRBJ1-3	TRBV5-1	CASSFGTPGAGNTIYF
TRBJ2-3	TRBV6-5	CASRSSDSFRPDTQYF
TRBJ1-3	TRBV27	CASSFPFDTIYF
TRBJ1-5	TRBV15	CVTSREPGPQPQHF
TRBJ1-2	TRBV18	CASSPPAGQTLANYGYTF
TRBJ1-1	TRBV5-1	CASSLNVLNTEAFF
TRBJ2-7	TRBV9	CASSPETSGAYEQYF
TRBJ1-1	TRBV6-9	CASSYEGEANAEAFF
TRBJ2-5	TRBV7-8	CASSPRRGGIQETQYF
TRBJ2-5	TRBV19	CASAAGTTMAETQYF
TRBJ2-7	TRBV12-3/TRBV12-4	CASSLREAYEQYF
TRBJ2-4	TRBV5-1	CASSFGEMTKNIQYF
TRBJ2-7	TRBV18	CASSPRNQIYYEQYF
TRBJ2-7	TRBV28	CASSLSGRLAGSYEQYF
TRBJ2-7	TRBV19	CASSIRPGGPEQYF
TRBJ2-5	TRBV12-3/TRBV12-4	CASSPTGGGETQYF
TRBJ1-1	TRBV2	CASSASPDREAFF
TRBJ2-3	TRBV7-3	CASSLYAQGRGADTQYF
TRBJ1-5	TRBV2	CASSAGGRINQPQHF
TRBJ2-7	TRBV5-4	CASSLGLGDEQYF
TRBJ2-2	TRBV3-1	CASSQLQGWGELFF
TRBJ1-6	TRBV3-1	CASSQQGVNSPLHF
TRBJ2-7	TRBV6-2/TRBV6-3	CASSWGGLVYEQYF
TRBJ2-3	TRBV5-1	CASSTGTLTDTQYF
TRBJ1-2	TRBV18	CASSPGDSNYGYAF
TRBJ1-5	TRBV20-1	CSATAGLHSNQPQHF
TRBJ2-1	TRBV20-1	CSARDPFSGQEEQFF
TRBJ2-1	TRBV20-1	CSVRTSGGASNEQFF
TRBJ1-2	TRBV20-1	CSAREDGNYGYTF
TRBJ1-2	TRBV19	CASSIWGDNYGYTF